One T cell receptor (beta chain) is described in this entry. As yet, its antigen is unknown. The data were taken from a study of OX40 agonist ivuxolimab in advanced cancers. Assay: immunoSEQ multiplex PCR; the TCRdb copy retains only in-frame clones and omits some. The table records some 70,000 clones, about 80% of them present only once. Findings of the study overall: It was also the case that some nonresponders had low normalized T-cell clonal expansion.

Germline lookup yields CDR1 SGHNT and CDR2 YYREEE (reference sequence). The CDR3 runs 16 residues. V lost 4 bases and J lost 0, with 13 bases in between. The sequences come from CD4+ or CD8+ T cells sorted from blood, collected in a trial of the OX40 agonist ivuxolimab. The V gene is TRBV5-4, the J gene TRBJ2-2; no clear D gene. This receptor was obtained from an adult with an advanced solid tumor such as melanoma, head and neck, liver or kidney cancer. The CDR3, as DNA: TGTGCCAGCAGCGGCTGGCAGAGCCCGAACACCGGGGAGCTGTTTTTT. Translating it yields CASSGWQSPNTGELFF. The full variable domain, with the rest looked up from reference TRBV5-4 and TRBJ2-2, is ETGVTQSPTHLIKTRGQQVTLRCSSQSGHNTVSWYQQALGQGPQFIFQYYREEENGRGNFPPRFSGLQFPNYSSELNVNALELDDSALYLCASSGWQSPNTGELFFGEGSRLTVL.